Below, 20 T cell receptor beta chains from the same sample are listed, as sequenced in a study of a mutant IDH1 vaccine in newly diagnosed glioma (dated by TCRdb to the early 2020s). Their recognized antigens are unknown. The meaning of the sample's time point label: week 23, last vaccination. Each vaccine dose was 300 ug of a 20-mer mutant IDH1 peptide in Montanide, given subcutaneously with topical imiquimod. The library was prepared using the immunoSEQ multiplex PCR assay. TCRdb took this table from immuneACCESS and kept in-frame rearrangements with V and J called. Such tables lack part of the clones; where checked against another copy, unresolved V genes explain under half of the gap, and the rest is unexplained. The sample table lists 38,000 or so clones, roughly 76% of them with a count of one. The ten top clones hold 5.1% of the sample. The specimen was PBMCs, collected from a glioma patient whose treatment included an IDH1 peptide vaccine. These receptors were obtained from a man between 35 and 55 years old with glioma.

The chain has TRBV7-6 and TRBJ1-6; 9 bases align to TRBD1. The length of the CDR3 is 17 residues. J was trimmed by 4 bases and V by 5 bases; bases with no gene match: 9. CDR1 SGHVS and CDR2 FNYEAQ come from the germline V gene. CDR3 DNA: TGTGCCAGCAGCACAGGGGGCGCGTCGGTATATAATTCACCCCTCCACTTT. It yields the protein CASSTGGASVYNSPLHF.

This clone has just a few counts. The chain links TRBV12-5 to TRBJ2-7; D perhaps matches TRBD1 (6 bases). This CDR3 region has 13 residues. V lost 7 bases and J lost 2, with 12 bases in between. The germline V gene has CDR1 LGHNT and CDR2 FRNRAP. The CDR3 DNA reads as TGTGCTAGTGCCGAACAGGGCCCCTACGAGCAGTACTTC. Translation gives CASAEQGPYEQYF.

This clone appeared a few times. V and J are TRBV9 and TRBJ2-7, with D possibly TRBD2 on 5 matching bases. CDR1 is SGDLS and CDR2 is YYNGEE in the germline V gene. The V end was cut by 0 bases, the J end by 3 bases, with 7 bases between. The CDR3 length is 13 residues. CDR3 sequence (DNA): TGTGCCAGCAGCGTAGACGAGGGCTACGAGCAGTACTTC. Protein sequence: CASSVDEGYEQYF.

The chain couples TRBV7-2 to TRBJ2-5; D uncertain. The CDR3 loop spans 14 amino acids. Between the trimmed V and J ends, which lost 1 base and 4 bases, there was a span of 10 bases. Germline CDR1 reads SGHTA; CDR2 reads FQGNSA. CDR3 region: CASSLGASTETQYF. DNA of the CDR3: TGTGCCAGCAGCTTAGGAGCCAGTACAGAGACCCAGTACTTC.

This clone was counted only a few times. The chain combines TRBV10-3 with TRBJ1-4, with TRBD1 matching 9 bases. The CDR3 is made up of 20 amino acids. CDR1 and CDR2 from the germline V gene are ENHRY and SYGVKD. V trimming: 0 bases; J trimming: 2 bases; junction bases outside the gene matches: 13. The CDR3 DNA sequence: TGTGCCATCAGTGAGTCTAGCGGGACAGGGTTTTTGTCCACTAATGAAAAACTGTTTTTT. Translating it yields CAISESSGTGFLSTNEKLFF.

The chain couples TRBV5-4 to TRBJ2-1; 8 bases are shared with TRBD2. Losses at the gene ends were 4 bases for V and 4 bases for J; bases not matched to a gene: 7. The CDR3 is 15 amino acids. CDR1 is SGHNT, CDR2 YYREEE, per germline (reference sequence). Here the CDR3 reads CASSLSGGKYNEQFF. For the CDR3, the DNA is TGTGCCAGCAGCCTCAGCGGGGGAAAATACAATGAGCAGTTCTTC.

This clone was detected once. The chain has TRBV28 and TRBJ2-7, with 8 bases fitting TRBD1. This CDR3 comprises 15 residues. With 6 bases clipped from V and 4 bases from J, the junction kept 11 bases outside the gene matches. Germline assignment: CDR1 MDHEN and CDR2 SYDVKM. CDR3 region: CASSLLDRDKYEQYF. The DNA for the CDR3 is TGTGCCAGCAGCCTTTTGGACAGGGATAAGTACGAGCAGTACTTC. Combining the CDR3 with reference TRBV28 and TRBJ2-7 gives the whole variable domain DVKVTQSSRYLVKRTGEKVFLECVQDMDHENMFWYRQDPGLGLRLIYFSYDVKMKEKGDIPEGYSVSREKKERFSLILESASTNQTSMYLCASSLLDRDKYEQYFGPGTRLTVT.

The J gene is TRBJ2-7, the V gene TRBV29-1; D not certain. V was clipped by 7 bases and J by 5 bases, with 21 bases between them. The germline V gene encodes CDR1 SQVTM and CDR2 ANQGSEA. The CDR3 totals 14 residues. The CDR3 bases are TGCAGCGAGCCCGATTTGAAAGGTTGTGACGAGCAGTACTTC. Its translation: CSEPDLKGCDEQYF.

The chain recombines TRBV18 with TRBJ2-5, with 7 bases aligning to TRBD1. The CDR3 consists of 15 residues. J lost 3 bases, V lost 3 bases, and 7 bases had no gene match. Germline V CDR1 and CDR2: KGHSH, LQKENI. The CDR3, as DNA: TGTGCCAGCTCACCTACGACAGGGTCCGAAGAGACCCAGTACTTC. Translated, it gives CASSPTTGSEETQYF.

The V call is TRBV9, the J call TRBJ2-5, with unresolved D. V was clipped by 7 bases and J by 1 base, with 14 bases between them. This CDR3 region has 14 residues. Germline loops: CDR1 SGDLS, CDR2 YYNGEE. CDR3 sequence reads: CASSLGQIQETQYF. The CDR3 coding sequence is TGTGCCAGCTCCTTAGGCCAAATCCAAGAGACCCAGTACTTC.

The rearrangement uses TRBV28 and TRBJ1-1; D is ambiguous. Looked up from germline, CDR1 is MDHEN and CDR2 is SYDVKM. Trimming pared 5 bases from V and 0 bases from J, leaving 16 bases between. The CDR3 consists of 16 residues. The CDR3 protein is CASSVYSGLMNTEAFF. In DNA, the CDR3 is TGTGCCAGCAGTGTATACAGCGGCCTTATGAACACTGAAGCTTTCTTT. Full variable domain (rest looked up from reference TRBV28 and TRBJ1-1): DVKVTQSSRYLVKRTGEKVFLECVQDMDHENMFWYRQDPGLGLRLIYFSYDVKMKEKGDIPEGYSVSREKKERFSLILESASTNQTSMYLCASSVYSGLMNTEAFFGQGTRLTVV.

The chain employs TRBV7-2 and TRBJ1-5; D is undetermined. Germline CDR1 reads SGHTA; CDR2 reads FQGNSA. Trimming pared 1 base from V and 2 bases from J, leaving 9 bases between. The CDR3 runs 15 residues. As DNA, the CDR3 is TGTGCCAGCAGCTTAGGGTCGGCAGGCAATCAGCCCCAGCATTTT. Translating gives CASSLGSAGNQPQHF.

V and J are TRBV6-4 and TRBJ2-1, with 8 bases matching TRBD2. The CDR3 spans 14 residues. Trimming removed 4 bases from V and 7 bases from J; junction bases left unmatched: 6. Germline V gene sequence: CDR1 MRHNA, CDR2 SNTAGT. The CDR3 sequence is CASSGSGIKNEQFF. For the CDR3, the DNA is TGTGCCAGCAGTGGTAGCGGGATCAAGAATGAGCAGTTCTTC.

The genes are TRBV27 and TRBJ2-7, with 7 bases that match TRBD1. CDR1 and CDR2 (germline): MNHEY, SMNVEV (reference sequence). Trimming took 2 bases from V and 1 from J; bases not matched to a gene: 2. This CDR3 contains 14 residues. The CDR3, as DNA: TGTGCCAGCAGTTTACTGGACAGGTCCTACGAGCAGTACTTC. Amino acids: CASSLLDRSYEQYF.

This clone has just one count. The chain couples TRBV11-2 to TRBJ2-7, with D tentatively TRBD1 (6 bases). The CDR3 is made up of 15 amino acids. Deletions cut 4 bases from V and 2 bases from J, with 15 bases between. Germline CDR1 SGHAT, CDR2 FQNNGV. The CDR3 loop reads CASSSRQAGTYEQYF. The CDR3 nucleotides read TGTGCCAGCAGCTCAAGACAGGCCGGAACCTACGAGCAGTACTTC.

This clone turned up a few times. The CDR3 DNA sequence: TGTGCCAGCAGCCAAGATCGGGCAGGTCTTGGTGAGCAGTTCTTC. It is translated as CASSQDRAGLGEQFF. The gene calls are TRBV14 and TRBJ2-1; the D is unclear. In germline, CDR1 is SGHDN, CDR2 FVKESK. The CDR3 sequence is 15 residues long. V lost 0 bases, J lost 9 bases, and 15 bases lay in between.

The chain couples TRBV5-6 to TRBJ1-6, with D possibly matching TRBD1 (6 bases). The CDR3 spans 15 residues. The germline V gene has CDR1 SGHDT and CDR2 YYEEEE. The V and J ends lost 0 bases and 7 bases respectively, with 11 bases between them. The CDR3 DNA sequence: TGTGCCAGCAGCTTGGTAATCCAGGGGAATTCACCCCTCCACTTT. This sequence encodes CASSLVIQGNSPLHF.

This clone was seen only once. This sequence joins TRBV29-1 and TRBJ2-6; TRBD1 is a possible D gene (5 bases). The V gene lost 4 bases and the J gene lost 1 base, with 5 bases spanning the gap. This CDR3 is 13 amino acids long. Per germline, CDR1 SQVTM and CDR2 ANQGSEA. DNA of the CDR3: TGCAGCGTTGCAGGGTCTGGGGCCAACGTCCTGACTTTC. Its protein is CSVAGSGANVLTF.

The rearrangement joins TRBV5-1 to TRBJ1-4; D is possibly TRBD1 (5 bases). The CDR3 is 14 residues long. Between the trimmed V and J ends, which lost 4 bases and 5 bases, there was a span of 12 bases. Germline CDR1 reads SGHRS; CDR2 reads YFSETQ. For the CDR3, the DNA is TGCGCCAGCAGCCCCAGGGACGGCAATGAAAAACTGTTTTTT. This encodes CASSPRDGNEKLFF.

V gene TRBV11-3 combines with J gene TRBJ2-2, with no clear D. The CDR3 consists of 13 residues. The V gene's germline CDR1 is SGHNT and CDR2 YENEEA. V gave up 5 bases and J gave up 7 bases, with 11 bases separating them. DNA for the CDR3: TGTGCCAGCAGCACCGCTCTTGGCGGGGAGCTGTTTTTT. Translating gives CASSTALGGELFF. The complete variable domain, with remaining parts taken from reference TRBV11-3 and TRBJ2-2, reads EAGVVQSPRYKIIEKKQPVAFWCNPISGHNTLYWYLQNLGQGPELLIRYENEEAVDDSQLPKDRFSAERLKGVDSTLKIQPAELGDSAVYLCASSTALGGELFFGEGSRLTVL.